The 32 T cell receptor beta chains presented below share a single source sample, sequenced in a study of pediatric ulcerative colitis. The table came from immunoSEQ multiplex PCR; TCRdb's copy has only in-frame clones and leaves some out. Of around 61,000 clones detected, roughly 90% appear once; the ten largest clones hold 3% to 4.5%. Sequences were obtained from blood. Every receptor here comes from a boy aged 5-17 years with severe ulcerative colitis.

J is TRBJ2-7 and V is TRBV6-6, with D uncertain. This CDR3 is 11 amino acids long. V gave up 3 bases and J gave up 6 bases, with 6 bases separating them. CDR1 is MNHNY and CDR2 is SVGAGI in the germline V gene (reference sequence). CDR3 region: CASSYRSEQYF. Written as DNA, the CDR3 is TGTGCCAGCAGTTATAGGAGCGAGCAGTACTTC.

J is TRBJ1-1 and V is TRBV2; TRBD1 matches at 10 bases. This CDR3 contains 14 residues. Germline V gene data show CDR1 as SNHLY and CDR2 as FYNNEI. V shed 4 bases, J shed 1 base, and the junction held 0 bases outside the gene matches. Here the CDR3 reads CASSGTGGNTEAFF. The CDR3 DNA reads TGTGCCAGCAGTGGGACAGGGGGGAACACTGAAGCTTTCTTT. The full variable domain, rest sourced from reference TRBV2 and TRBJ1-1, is EPEVTQTPSHQVTQMGQEVILRCVPISNHLYFYWYRQILGQKVEFLVSFYNNEISEKSEIFDDQFSVERPDGSNFTLKIRSTKLEDSAMYFCASSGTGGNTEAFFGQGTRLTVV.

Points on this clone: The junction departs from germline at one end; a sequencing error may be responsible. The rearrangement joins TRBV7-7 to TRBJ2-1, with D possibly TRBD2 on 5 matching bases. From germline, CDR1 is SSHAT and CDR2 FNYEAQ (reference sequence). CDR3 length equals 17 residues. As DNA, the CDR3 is TGTGCTAGCAGCTTAGCGCCGGTGGCAGTCAACTACAATGAGCAGTTCTTC. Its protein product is CASSLAPVAVNYNEQFF.

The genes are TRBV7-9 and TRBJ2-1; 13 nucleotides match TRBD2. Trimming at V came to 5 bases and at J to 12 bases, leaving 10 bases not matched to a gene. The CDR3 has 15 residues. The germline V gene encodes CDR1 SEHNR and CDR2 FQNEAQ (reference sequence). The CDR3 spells CASSPPGLAGDGQFF. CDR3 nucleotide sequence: TGTGCCAGCAGCCCTCCCGGACTAGCGGGAGATGGGCAGTTCTTC.

The CDR3 sequence is CASSLLNEQFF. The CDR3 DNA follows: TGCGCCAGCAGCTTGTTGAATGAGCAGTTCTTC. The rearrangement links TRBV5-1 to TRBJ2-1; unclear D gene. Germline V CDR1 and CDR2: SGHRS, YFSETQ. This CDR3 is built from 11 residues. V lost 1 base and J lost 7, with 3 bases in between.

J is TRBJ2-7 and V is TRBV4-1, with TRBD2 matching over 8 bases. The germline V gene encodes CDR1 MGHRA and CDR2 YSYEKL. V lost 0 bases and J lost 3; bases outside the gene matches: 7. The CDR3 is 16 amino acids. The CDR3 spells CASSQEAGTRGYEQYF. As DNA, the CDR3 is TGCGCCAGCAGCCAAGAGGCCGGGACTAGAGGCTACGAGCAGTACTTC.

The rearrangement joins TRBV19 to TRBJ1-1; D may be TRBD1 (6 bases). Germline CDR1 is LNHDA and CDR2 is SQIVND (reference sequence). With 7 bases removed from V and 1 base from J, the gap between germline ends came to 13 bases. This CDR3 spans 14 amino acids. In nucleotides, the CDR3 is TGTGCCAGTACCTCCCAGGGGCAGAACACTGAAGCTTTCTTT. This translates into CASTSQGQNTEAFF.

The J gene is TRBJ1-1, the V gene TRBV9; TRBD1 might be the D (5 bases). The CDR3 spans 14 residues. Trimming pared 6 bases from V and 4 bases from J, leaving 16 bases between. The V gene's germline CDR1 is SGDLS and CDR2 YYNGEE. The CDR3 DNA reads TGTGCCAGCACCCGGGGAGGGGCGCTCACTGAAGCTTTCTTT. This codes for CASTRGGALTEAFF. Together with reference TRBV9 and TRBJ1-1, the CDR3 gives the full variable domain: DSGVTQTPKHLITATGQRVTLRCSPRSGDLSVYWYQQSLDQGLQFLIQYYNGEERAKGNILERFSAQQFPDLHSELNLSSLELGDSALYFCASTRGGALTEAFFGQGTRLTVV.

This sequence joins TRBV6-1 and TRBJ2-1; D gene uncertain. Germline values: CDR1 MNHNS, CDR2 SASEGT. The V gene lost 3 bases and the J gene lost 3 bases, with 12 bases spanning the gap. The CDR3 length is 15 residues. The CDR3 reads CASSEADTVYNEQFF. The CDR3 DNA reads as TGTGCCAGCAGTGAGGCAGATACAGTCTACAATGAGCAGTTCTTC.

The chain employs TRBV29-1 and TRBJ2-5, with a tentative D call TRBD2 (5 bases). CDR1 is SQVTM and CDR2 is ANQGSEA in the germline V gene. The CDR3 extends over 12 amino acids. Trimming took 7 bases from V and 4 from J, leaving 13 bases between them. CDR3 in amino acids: CSAAYEGETQYF. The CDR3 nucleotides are TGCAGCGCCGCGTATGAGGGAGAGACCCAGTACTTC.

The CDR3 DNA follows: TGTGCCAGCAGCCAAGACGGAGGACCCAATGAGCAGTTCTTC. Translating it yields CASSQDGGPNEQFF. The chain carries TRBV4-2 and TRBJ2-1; weak D call: TRBD2 (5 bases). The V gene's germline CDR1 is LGHNA and CDR2 YNFKEQ. The length of the CDR3 is 14 residues. Trimming pared 0 bases from V and 6 bases from J, leaving 9 bases between.

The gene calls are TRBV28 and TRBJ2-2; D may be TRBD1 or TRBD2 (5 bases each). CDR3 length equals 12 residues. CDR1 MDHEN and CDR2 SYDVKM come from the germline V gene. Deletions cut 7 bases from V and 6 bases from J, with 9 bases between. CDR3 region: CASKKGPGELFF. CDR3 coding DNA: TGTGCCAGCAAGAAGGGACCCGGGGAGCTGTTTTTT.

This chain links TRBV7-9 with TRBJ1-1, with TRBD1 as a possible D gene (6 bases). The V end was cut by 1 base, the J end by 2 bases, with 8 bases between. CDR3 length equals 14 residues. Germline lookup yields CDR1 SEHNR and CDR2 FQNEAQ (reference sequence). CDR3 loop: CASSLGQANTEAFF. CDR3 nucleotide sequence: TGTGCCAGCAGCTTAGGACAGGCAAACACTGAAGCTTTCTTT.

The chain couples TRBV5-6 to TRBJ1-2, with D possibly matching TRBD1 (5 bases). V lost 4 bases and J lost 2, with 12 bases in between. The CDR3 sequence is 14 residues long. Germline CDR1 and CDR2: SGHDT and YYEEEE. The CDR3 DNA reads TGTGCCAGCAGCGAGGGGCAGGCCAACTATGGCTACACCTTC. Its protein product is CASSEGQANYGYTF. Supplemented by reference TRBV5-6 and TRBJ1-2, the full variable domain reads DAGVTQSPTHLIKTRGQQVTLRCSPKSGHDTVSWYQQALGQGPQFIFQYYEEEERQRGNFPDRFSGHQFPNYSSELNVNALLLGDSALYLCASSEGQANYGYTFGSGTRLTVV.

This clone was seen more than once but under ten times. This chain's CDR3 is CASSLTGEGDTQYF. CDR3 nucleotide sequence: TGTGCCAGCAGCTTAACAGGGGAAGGAGATACGCAGTATTTT. J is TRBJ2-3 and V is TRBV5-6; 7 bases line up with TRBD1. The CDR3 consists of 14 residues. V trimming: 2 bases; J trimming: 5 bases; junction bases outside the gene matches: 5. Germline loops: CDR1 SGHDT, CDR2 YYEEEE.

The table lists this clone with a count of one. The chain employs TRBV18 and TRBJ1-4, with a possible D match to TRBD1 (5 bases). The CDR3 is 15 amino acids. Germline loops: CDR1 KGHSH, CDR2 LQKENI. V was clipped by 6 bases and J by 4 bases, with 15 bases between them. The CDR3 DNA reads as TGTGCCAGCTCCCCTTTGTCAGGGAGTAATGAAAAACTGTTTTTT. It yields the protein CASSPLSGSNEKLFF.

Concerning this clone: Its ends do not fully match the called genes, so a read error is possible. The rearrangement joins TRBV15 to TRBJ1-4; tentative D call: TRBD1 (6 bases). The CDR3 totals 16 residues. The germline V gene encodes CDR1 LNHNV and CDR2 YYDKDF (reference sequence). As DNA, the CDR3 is TGTGCCACCAGCAGGTCGGGGGCGTATCTAAGTGAAAAATTGTTTTTT. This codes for CATSRSGAYLSEKLFF.

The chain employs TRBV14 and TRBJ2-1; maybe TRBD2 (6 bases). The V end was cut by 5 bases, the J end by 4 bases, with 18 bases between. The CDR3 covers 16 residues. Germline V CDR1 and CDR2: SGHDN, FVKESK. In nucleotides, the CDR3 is TGTGCCAGCAGCGACTATAGCGGCAATTCGTACAATGAGCAGTTCTTC. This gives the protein CASSDYSGNSYNEQFF.

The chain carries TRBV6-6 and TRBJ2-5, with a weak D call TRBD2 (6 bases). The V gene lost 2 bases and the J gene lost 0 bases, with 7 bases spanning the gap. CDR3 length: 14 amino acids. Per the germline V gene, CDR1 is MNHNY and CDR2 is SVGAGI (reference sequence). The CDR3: CASSYGDYQETQYF. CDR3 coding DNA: TGTGCCAGCAGTTACGGGGACTACCAAGAGACCCAGTACTTC.

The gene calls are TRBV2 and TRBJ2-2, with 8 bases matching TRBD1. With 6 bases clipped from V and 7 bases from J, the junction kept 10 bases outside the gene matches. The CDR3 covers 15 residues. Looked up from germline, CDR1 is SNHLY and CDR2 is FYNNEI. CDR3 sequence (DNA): TGTGCCAGCAGCCCGACAGGGGCGACGAGCGGGGAGCTGTTTTTT. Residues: CASSPTGATSGELFF.

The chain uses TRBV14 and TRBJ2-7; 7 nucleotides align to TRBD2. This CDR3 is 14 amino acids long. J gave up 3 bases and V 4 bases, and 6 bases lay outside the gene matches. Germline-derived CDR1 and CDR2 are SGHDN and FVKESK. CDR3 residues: CASSLKAGIYEQYF. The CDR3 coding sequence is TGTGCCAGCAGCCTGAAAGCGGGAATCTACGAGCAGTACTTC.

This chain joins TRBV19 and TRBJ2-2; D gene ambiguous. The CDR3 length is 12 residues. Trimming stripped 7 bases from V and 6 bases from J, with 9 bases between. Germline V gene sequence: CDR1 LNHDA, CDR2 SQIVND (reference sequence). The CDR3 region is CASTPRPGELFF. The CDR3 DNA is TGTGCCAGTACCCCCCGGCCCGGGGAGCTGTTTTTT.

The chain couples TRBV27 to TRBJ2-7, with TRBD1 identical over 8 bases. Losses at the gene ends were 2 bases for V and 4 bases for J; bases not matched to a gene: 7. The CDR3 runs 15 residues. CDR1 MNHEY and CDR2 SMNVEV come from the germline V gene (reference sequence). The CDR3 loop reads CASSLRFGQGYEQYF. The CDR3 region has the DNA TGTGCCAGCAGTTTAAGGTTTGGACAGGGATACGAGCAGTACTTC.

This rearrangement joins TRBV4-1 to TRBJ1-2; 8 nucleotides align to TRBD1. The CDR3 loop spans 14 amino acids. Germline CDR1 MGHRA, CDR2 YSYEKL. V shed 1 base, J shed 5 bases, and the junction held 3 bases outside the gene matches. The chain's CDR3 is CASSQGTGRYGYTF. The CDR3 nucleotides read TGCGCCAGCAGCCAAGGGACAGGGAGGTATGGCTACACCTTC.

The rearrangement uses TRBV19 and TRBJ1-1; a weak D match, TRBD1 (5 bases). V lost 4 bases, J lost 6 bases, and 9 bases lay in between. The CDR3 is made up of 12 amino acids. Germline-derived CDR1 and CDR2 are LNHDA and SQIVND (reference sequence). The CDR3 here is CASSSGTAEAFF. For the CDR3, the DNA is TGTGCCAGTAGTAGCGGGACGGCTGAAGCTTTCTTT.

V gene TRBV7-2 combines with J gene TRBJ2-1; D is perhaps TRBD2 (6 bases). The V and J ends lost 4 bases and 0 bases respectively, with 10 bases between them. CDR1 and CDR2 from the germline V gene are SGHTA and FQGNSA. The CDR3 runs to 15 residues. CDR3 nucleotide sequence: TGTGCCAGCAGCTATAGCGGCTTCTCCTACAATGAGCAGTTCTTC. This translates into CASSYSGFSYNEQFF.

CDR3 loop: CASSVGSSGSETQYF. CDR3 DNA: TGTGCCAGCAGCGTAGGGTCTAGCGGCTCTGAGACCCAGTACTTC. The rearrangement links TRBV9 to TRBJ2-5; TRBD2 aligns across 7 bases. The CDR3 loop spans 15 amino acids. Per germline, CDR1 SGDLS and CDR2 YYNGEE. Trimming took 0 bases from V and 5 from J; bases not matched to a gene: 7. The variable domain in full, completed from reference TRBV9 and TRBJ2-5, reads DSGVTQTPKHLITATGQRVTLRCSPRSGDLSVYWYQQSLDQGLQFLIQYYNGEERAKGNILERFSAQQFPDLHSELNLSSLELGDSALYFCASSVGSSGSETQYFGPGTRLLVL.

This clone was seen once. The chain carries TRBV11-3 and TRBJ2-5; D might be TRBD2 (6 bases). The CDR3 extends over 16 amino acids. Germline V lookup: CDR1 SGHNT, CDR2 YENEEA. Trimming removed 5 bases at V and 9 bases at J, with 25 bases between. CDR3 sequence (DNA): TGTGCCAGCAGCATAAAATTCGGACGGTTGTCGGGGGCCCAGTACTTC. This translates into CASSIKFGRLSGAQYF.

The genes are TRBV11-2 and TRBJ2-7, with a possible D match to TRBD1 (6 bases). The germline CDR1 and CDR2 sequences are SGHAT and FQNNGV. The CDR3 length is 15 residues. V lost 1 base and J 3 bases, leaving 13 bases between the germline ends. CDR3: CASSLVFGGGYEQYF. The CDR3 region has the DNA TGTGCCAGCAGCTTAGTTTTTGGGGGCGGCTACGAGCAGTACTTC.

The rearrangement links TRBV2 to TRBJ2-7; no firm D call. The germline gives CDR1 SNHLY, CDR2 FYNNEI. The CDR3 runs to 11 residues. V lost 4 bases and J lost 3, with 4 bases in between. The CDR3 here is CASSAGYEQYF. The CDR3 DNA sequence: TGTGCCAGCAGTGCGGGCTACGAGCAGTACTTC.

The CDR3 DNA reads as TGTGCCAGCAGCTCGAAAAACACTGAAGCTTTCTTT. This translates into CASSSKNTEAFF. The chain links TRBV9 to TRBJ1-1; D gene uncertain. The CDR3 consists of 12 residues. V dropped 4 bases and J dropped 2 bases, with 6 bases sitting between them. Germline-derived CDR1 and CDR2 are SGDLS and YYNGEE. The full variable domain, its missing parts supplied by reference TRBV9 and TRBJ1-1, is DSGVTQTPKHLITATGQRVTLRCSPRSGDLSVYWYQQSLDQGLQFLIQYYNGEERAKGNILERFSAQQFPDLHSELNLSSLELGDSALYFCASSSKNTEAFFGQGTRLTVV.

Here the CDR3 DNA reads TGTGCCAGCAGCGTAGCCGGGACTAGCGGTAATGAGCAGTTCTTC. Translating gives CASSVAGTSGNEQFF. V usage is TRBV9 and J usage is TRBJ2-1, with 11 bases matching TRBD2. This CDR3 contains 15 residues. Germline assignment: CDR1 SGDLS and CDR2 YYNGEE. J gave up 7 bases and V 0 bases, and 3 bases lay outside the gene matches.